These 32 T cell receptor beta chains share one sample of origin, sequenced in a study of blood T cells in healthy people across ages. Then a second PCR, running about 7 to 11 cycles, was carried out with a sample-barcoded 5' primer and a J-beta primer mix. TCRdb called the 5' RACE reads again in MiXCR, with one record for every CDR3 protein. This sample has 1.5 million or so distinct CDR3 sequences, with approximately 43% found just once. The specimen sequenced was blood. The receptors were sampled from a woman in her late teens or twenties in good health.

This clonotype was seen a few times. The gene calls are TRBV20-1 and TRBJ2-7; TRBD2 agrees at 7 bases. V was pared by 5 bases and J by 0 bases, with 1 base of the junction left unmatched. The germline V gene has CDR1 DFQATT and CDR2 SNEGSKA (reference sequence). CDR3 length: 12 residues. The CDR3 here is CSAGGDSYEQYF. In DNA form, the CDR3 reads TGCAGTGCTGGGGGGGACTCCTACGAGCAGTACTTC.

The chain carries TRBV29-1 and TRBJ2-7, with TRBD2 matching over 7 bases. The V gene end was trimmed by 7 bases and the J gene end by 3 bases; junction bases not matched to a gene: 12. CDR3 length: 14 residues. Germline-derived CDR1 and CDR2 are SQVTM and ANQGSEA. The CDR3 nucleotides read TGCAGCGCGTCGCCGGCGGGAGAACTCTACGAGCAGTACTTC. This codes for CSASPAGELYEQYF.

A few counts support this clonotype. This rearrangement joins TRBV4-2 to TRBJ1-1, with 10 bases identical to TRBD1. Germline loops: CDR1 LGHNA, CDR2 YNFKEQ. CDR3 length: 17 amino acids. With V trimmed by 0 bases and J by 1 base, 5 bases remained unmatched. CDR3 loop: CASSQDGDRGWNTEAFF. The DNA of the CDR3 is TGTGCCAGCAGCCAAGATGGGGACAGGGGCTGGAACACTGAAGCTTTCTTT.

With regard to this clonotype: The junction and the germline gene differ at one end; a read error may be behind it. The chain has TRBV6-5 and TRBJ2-7; TRBD1 matches at 10 bases. Germline CDR1 is MNHEY and CDR2 is SVGAGI. CDR3 length equals 15 residues. CDR3 region: CASSTRDRGSNEQYF. For the CDR3, the DNA is TGTGCCAGCAGTACTCGGGACAGGGGCTCCAACGAGCAGTACTTC.

The rearrangement joins TRBV14 to TRBJ2-1; 8 bases are a match to TRBD2. The CDR3 extends over 14 amino acids. Germline CDR1 reads SGHDN; CDR2 reads FVKESK. V lost 4 bases, J lost 4 bases, and 3 bases stayed unmatched. The CDR3 reads CASSLSGIYNEQFF. CDR3 sequence (DNA): TGTGCCAGCAGCCTTAGCGGGATATACAATGAGCAGTTCTTC.

This clonotype came up a few times. V and J are TRBV27 and TRBJ1-2, with D uncertain. This CDR3 is built from 16 residues. CDR1 and CDR2 from the germline V gene are MNHEY and SMNVEV (reference sequence). V lost 1 base and J lost 8, with 20 bases in between. DNA of the CDR3: TGTGCCAGCAGTTTATTAGGGTCGACTCCCACTAGGGGCTACACCTTC. Its translation: CASSLLGSTPTRGYTF.

This clonotype was seen a handful of times. The chain joins TRBV4-3 to TRBJ1-2, with D possibly matching TRBD1 (6 bases). The CDR3 contains 13 residues. Trimming took 1 base from V and 7 from J, leaving 10 bases between them. Germline assignment: CDR1 LGHNA and CDR2 YSLEER. CDR3 protein: CASSQAPGAGYTF. CDR3 DNA sequence: TGCGCCAGCAGCCAAGCCCCAGGGGCTGGCTACACCTTC.

At least ten counts were recorded for this clonotype. J is TRBJ2-7 and V is TRBV4-1, with 11 bases aligning to TRBD1. The CDR3 is made up of 15 amino acids. The germline V gene has CDR1 MGHRA and CDR2 YSYEKL. The junction had 3 bases not matched to a gene; V was cut back by 3 bases and J by 2 bases. CDR3 residues: CASSQMGQGAYEQYF. CDR3 bases: TGCGCCAGCAGCCAGATGGGACAGGGGGCCTACGAGCAGTACTTC.

CDR3 DNA: TGTGCCAGCAGCTGCCAATCGGGCCCCCACCAGTACTTC. Translation: CASSCQSGPHQYF. J is TRBJ2-5 and V is TRBV7-2; D is undetermined. This CDR3 has 13 amino acids. The V end lost 4 bases, the J end lost 10 bases, and 16 bases lay between the germline ends. The germline V gene has CDR1 SGHTA and CDR2 FQGNSA.

This clonotype was recorded at least ten times. The CDR3: CASSFGTGGNYGYTF. CDR3 nucleotides: TGTGCCAGCAGTTTCGGGACAGGGGGCAACTATGGCTACACCTTC. The rearrangement uses TRBV12-3 or TRBV12-4 and TRBJ1-2; 12 nucleotides align to TRBD1. There are 15 residues in the CDR3. Trimming took 3 bases from V and 2 from J; bases not matched to a gene: 1.

The V call is TRBV3-1, the J call TRBJ2-3; TRBD2 aligns across 14 bases. J was trimmed by 8 bases and V by 8 bases; bases with no gene match: 9. The CDR3 loop spans 15 amino acids. Germline V gives CDR1 LGHDT, CDR2 YNNKEL (reference sequence). Here the CDR3 reads CASGGLAGATGTQYF. CDR3 coding DNA: TGTGCCAGCGGGGGACTAGCGGGGGCCACGGGTACGCAGTATTTT.

This clonotype was counted a few times. The gene calls are TRBV7-2 and TRBJ2-1; TRBD1 agrees at 9 bases. V shed 7 bases and J 7 bases; nucleotides not matched to a gene: 14. This CDR3 region has 16 residues. The V gene's germline CDR1 is SGHTA and CDR2 FQGNSA. DNA for the CDR3: TGTGCCAGCACTACTACCGGGACAGGGAGACTTAATGAGCAGTTCTTC. Protein sequence: CASTTTGTGRLNEQFF.

The chain employs TRBV24-1 and TRBJ2-3; D could derive from TRBD1 or TRBD2 (5 bases each). Trimming removed 8 bases at V and 2 bases at J, with 13 bases between. The CDR3 has 14 residues. The germline V gene encodes CDR1 KGHDR and CDR2 SFDVKD. The CDR3 nucleotides are TGTGCCACCAACCCCGGGACCTACACAGATACGCAGTATTTT. Protein sequence: CATNPGTYTDTQYF.

J is TRBJ2-6 and V is TRBV4-1; D is ambiguous. Germline V gene data show CDR1 as MGHRA and CDR2 as YSYEKL. The CDR3 totals 13 residues. Trimming removed 10 bases from V and 0 bases from J, with 7 bases in between. The CDR3 region has the DNA TGCGCCACCTTAAGCTCTGGGGCCAACGTCCTGACTTTC. The encoded protein is CATLSSGANVLTF.

V usage is TRBV7-2 and J usage is TRBJ1-6, with 7 nucleotides matching TRBD1. V lost 7 bases, J lost 6 bases, and 6 bases stayed unmatched. Germline V gene data show CDR1 as SGHTA and CDR2 as FQGNSA. The CDR3 length is 14 residues. The CDR3 sequence is CASKTGTANSPLHF. The CDR3 nucleotides read TGTGCCAGCAAAACAGGGACAGCTAATTCACCCCTCCACTTT.

The CDR3 spells CAWSSYEQFF. The CDR3 DNA sequence: TGTGCCTGGAGTTCGTATGAGCAGTTCTTC. The chain is built from TRBV30 and TRBJ2-1; D unclear. Trimming pared 2 bases from V and 8 bases from J, leaving 4 bases between. The germline V gene encodes CDR1 GTSNPN and CDR2 SVGIG (reference sequence). The CDR3 is 10 residues long.

As for this clonotype: Germline is not matched at one junction end, which may reflect a read error. The V gene is TRBV6-5, the J gene TRBJ2-4, with D perhaps TRBD1 (6 bases). With the DNA end fitting TRBJ2-7 better, the J assignment may be wrong. Germline V gene data show CDR1 as MNHEY and CDR2 as SVGAGI. The CDR3 consists of 13 residues. The CDR3 nucleotides read TGTGTCAGCAGTTACGCTTGGGGGCTCGAGCAGTACTTC. It encodes CVSSYAWGLEQYF.

There are a few counts of this clonotype. V is TRBV4-1 and J is TRBJ2-1, with D perhaps given as TRBD1 or TRBD2 (7 bases each). CDR3 length equals 15 residues. V lost 2 bases and J lost 7, with 15 bases in between. Germline CDR1 is MGHRA and CDR2 is YSYEKL. The chain's CDR3 is CASSQQPGGENEQFF. The CDR3 DNA reads TGCGCCAGCAGCCAACAACCAGGGGGGGAAAATGAGCAGTTCTTC.

Concerning this clonotype: The junction shows a germline mismatch at one end, possibly a read error. This chain uses TRBV15 with TRBJ2-2; D might be TRBD1 or TRBD2, each matching 5 bases. Germline assignment: CDR1 LNHNV and CDR2 YYDKDF (reference sequence). This CDR3 has 12 amino acids. Here the CDR3 DNA reads TGTGCCACCAGCGGGGGAACCGAGGAGCTGTTTTTT. Protein product: CATSGGTEELFF. Variable domain in full (rest from reference TRBV15 and TRBJ2-2): DAMVIQNPRYQVTQFGKPVTLSCSQTLNHNVMYWYQQKSSQAPKLLFHYYDKDFNNEADTPDNFQSRRPNTSFCFLDIRSPGLGDTAMYLCATSGGTEELFFGEGSRLTVL.

The J gene is TRBJ2-1, the V gene TRBV5-5, with D unresolved. V dropped 2 bases and J dropped 12 bases, with 9 bases sitting between them. CDR3 length: 11 amino acids. Germline V CDR1 and CDR2: SGHKS, YYEKEE (reference sequence). The CDR3 coding sequence is TGTGCCAGCAGCTTAGAAATATGGCAGTTCTTC. It translates to CASSLEIWQFF.

This sequence joins TRBV4-3 and TRBJ2-1; TRBD1 might be the D (6 bases). The CDR3 covers 15 residues. Trimming shortened V by 0 bases and J by 10 bases, and 16 bases separated the two germline ends. Germline CDR1 LGHNA, CDR2 YSLEER. The CDR3 nucleotides read TGCGCCAGCAGCCAAGAGACAGGTAGAACCTACGAGCAGTTCTTC. Its protein is CASSQETGRTYEQFF.

V usage is TRBV7-2 and J usage is TRBJ2-1, with TRBD2 matching 7 bases. Germline-derived CDR1 and CDR2 are SGHTA and FQGNSA. The CDR3 has 16 amino acids. The ends lost 5 bases at V and 7 bases at J; junction bases unmatched: 14. CDR3 in DNA: TGTGCCAGCAGCACCGTTCGCGGGAGCGTCGGGAATGAGCAGTTCTTC. Its protein is CASSTVRGSVGNEQFF.

This clonotype was recorded only once. The chain employs TRBV4-1 and TRBJ2-1; 8 bases agree with TRBD1. The V segment lost 3 bases and the J segment 9 bases; nucleotides outside the gene matches: 1. The CDR3 runs 12 residues. Germline V lookup: CDR1 MGHRA, CDR2 YSYEKL. The CDR3 DNA reads as TGCGCCAGCAGCCACGACAGGGGTGAGCAGTTCTTC. The encoded protein is CASSHDRGEQFF.

The chain combines TRBV5-5 with TRBJ1-5, with TRBD1 identical over 8 bases. CDR1 and CDR2 from the germline V gene are SGHKS and YYEKEE (reference sequence). This CDR3 comprises 15 residues. Trimming cost V 1 base and J 9 bases; bases outside gene matches: 9. This chain's CDR3 is CASSLLQGAGRPQHF. CDR3 in DNA: TGTGCCAGCAGCTTGCTCCAGGGGGCTGGACGGCCCCAGCATTTT.

There are a few counts of this clonotype. The chain carries TRBV3-1 and TRBJ1-2; D is unresolved. Germline loops: CDR1 LGHDT, CDR2 YNNKEL (reference sequence). Trimming removed 1 base at V and 6 bases at J, with 12 bases between. CDR3 length: 14 amino acids. CDR3 coding DNA: TGTGCCAGCAGCCAAGGAGGCGTATTCCATGGCTACACCTTC. This gives the protein CASSQGGVFHGYTF.

This clonotype has a handful of counts. The CDR3, as DNA: TGTGCCAGCAGTTCCAAGGACAGGGTCCACGAGCAGTACTTC. Translating gives CASSSKDRVHEQYF. The chain recombines TRBV27 with TRBJ2-7; 8 nucleotides match TRBD1. Germline V gene lookup returns CDR1 MNHEY and CDR2 SMNVEV (reference sequence). Trimming cost V 4 bases and J 5 bases; bases outside gene matches: 7. This CDR3 spans 14 amino acids.

Written as DNA, the CDR3 is TGTGCCAGCAGTTGGACAGGGAGAGAGAGCAATGAGCAGTTCTTC. Translation gives CASSWTGRESNEQFF. The chain links TRBV6-6 to TRBJ2-1, with 8 bases aligning to TRBD1. This CDR3 is 15 amino acids long. The germline gives CDR1 MNHNY, CDR2 SVGAGI (reference sequence). The trim removed 4 bases at V and 6 bases at J, leaving 8 bases unmatched.

In its sample, this clonotype was seen many times. This chain connects TRBV18 to TRBJ2-7, with D hard to call. V was cut by 0 bases and J by 0 bases, with 3 bases left in between. Germline V gene lookup returns CDR1 KGHSH and CDR2 LQKENI. This CDR3 contains 13 residues. As DNA, the CDR3 is TGTGCCAGCTCACCACCGGTCTCCTACGAGCAGTACTTC. It codes for CASSPPVSYEQYF.

V gene TRBV12-5 combines with J gene TRBJ2-3; no definite D call. Trimming removed 2 bases at V and 1 base at J, with 4 bases between. The CDR3 sequence is 13 residues long. The germline CDR1 and CDR2 sequences are LGHNT and FRNRAP. CDR3 loop: CASGLSGTDTQYF. The DNA for the CDR3 is TGTGCTAGTGGTTTGTCCGGCACAGATACGCAGTATTTT.

This chain joins TRBV28 and TRBJ2-3; D assignment may be TRBD1 or TRBD2 (6 bases each). CDR1 is MDHEN and CDR2 is SYDVKM in the germline V gene. The CDR3 is made up of 17 amino acids. Between the trimmed V and J ends, which lost 3 bases and 5 bases, there was a span of 21 bases. The CDR3 spells CASSLSGAENLGDTQYF. CDR3 in DNA: TGTGCCAGCAGTTTGTCGGGGGCAGAAAACTTGGGAGATACGCAGTATTTT.

The table lists this clonotype with a few counts. V usage is TRBV4-3 and J usage is TRBJ2-4; 7 nucleotides match TRBD2. CDR1 and CDR2 from the germline V gene are LGHNA and YSLEER. The CDR3 length is 13 residues. V gave up 3 bases and J gave up 10 bases; unmatched junction bases: 6. The CDR3 nucleotides are TGCGCCAGCAGCCAGGCCGGGACTAATATTCAGTACTTC. Protein sequence: CASSQAGTNIQYF.

The chain uses TRBV7-2 and TRBJ2-3; a possible D gene is TRBD2 (5 bases). CDR1 and CDR2 from the germline V gene are SGHTA and FQGNSA. The CDR3 runs 17 residues. Trimming left V 1 base short and J 3 bases short, with 17 bases between. In DNA, the CDR3 is TGTGCCAGCAGCTTAGAGGGCAGCGGAATGAGGACAGATACGCAGTATTTT. Protein: CASSLEGSGMRTDTQYF.